This is a list of T cell receptor beta chains from one sample in a study of cytomegalovirus exposure and HLA in healthy donors. Libraries were prepared by immunoSEQ multiplex PCR; TCRdb keeps only in-frame clonotypes and omits some of them. The sample table includes about 210,000 clones. The specimen sequenced was PBMCs. These receptors were obtained from a woman in her twenties or thirties in good health and CMV-seropositive. Each CDR3 is given with its conserved first and last residue. A D gene is named only where the DNA matches it firmly.

cdr3_length	v_call	j_call	d_call	cdr3_aa	cdr3_nt
12	TRBV6-6	TRBJ2-5	.	CASSGAEETQYF	TGTGCCAGCAGCGGAGCTGAAGAGACCCAGTACTTC
18	TRBV25-1	TRBJ2-5	TRBD2	CASSEYRASGRWGETQYF	TGTGCCAGCAGTGAATATAGGGCTAGCGGGAGATGGGGAGAGACCCAGTACTTC
15	TRBV10-1	TRBJ2-2	TRBD2	CASSELADRTGELFF	TGCGCCAGCAGCGAACTAGCGGACCGCACCGGGGAGCTGTTTTTT
16	TRBV10-3	TRBJ2-7	TRBD2	CAISDPGGLFSYEQYF	TGTGCCATCAGTGACCCGGGGGGGCTATTCTCCTACGAGCAGTACTTC
15	TRBV7-6	TRBJ2-1	TRBD1	CASSLRGQSYNEQFF	TGTGCCAGCAGCTTAAGGGGACAGTCATACAATGAGCAGTTCTTC
11	TRBV28	TRBJ2-7	.	CATGLSNSQYF	TGTGCCACAGGGCTTTCGAATAGCCAGTACTTC
13	TRBV2	TRBJ2-7	.	CASSEQGTYEQYF	TGTGCCAGCAGTGAACAGGGAACCTACGAGCAGTACTTC
13	TRBV18	TRBJ1-5	.	CASSRTDNQPQHF	TGTGCCAGCTCAAGGACAGACAATCAGCCCCAGCATTTT
13	TRBV30	TRBJ1-2	TRBD1	CAGLTGGGYGYTF	TGTGCCGGACTGACAGGGGGAGGCTATGGCTACACCTTC
14	TRBV13	TRBJ1-4	TRBD1	CASSLQGASGKLFF	TGTGCCAGCAGCCTACAGGGGGCCTCCGGAAAACTGTTTTTT
13	TRBV30	TRBJ2-6	.	CAWSESGANVLTF	TGTGCCTGGAGCGAGTCTGGGGCCAACGTCCTGACTTTC
15	TRBV2	TRBJ2-7	TRBD1	CASSSGQVLSYEQYF	TGTGCCAGCAGTTCAGGACAGGTCCTTTCCTACGAGCAGTACTTC
16	TRBV5-4	TRBJ1-1	TRBD1	CASSLPDRGLNTEAFF	TGTGCCAGCAGCTTGCCCGACAGGGGATTGAACACTGAAGCTTTCTTT
15	TRBV28	TRBJ1-2	.	CASSYTVGGNYGYTF	TGTGCCAGCAGTTACACCGTGGGGGGTAACTATGGCTACACCTTC
14	TRBV6-5	TRBJ1-1	TRBD1	CASSLTGVLTEAFF	TGTGCCAGCAGCCTTACAGGGGTACTCACTGAAGCTTTCTTT
13	TRBV28	TRBJ2-3	.	CASSRDSTDTQYF	TGTGCCAGCAGCCGGGACTCCACAGATACGCAGTATTTT
13	TRBV11-3	TRBJ1-1	.	CASSSQENTEAFF	TGTGCCAGCAGCTCTCAGGAGAACACTGAAGCTTTCTTT